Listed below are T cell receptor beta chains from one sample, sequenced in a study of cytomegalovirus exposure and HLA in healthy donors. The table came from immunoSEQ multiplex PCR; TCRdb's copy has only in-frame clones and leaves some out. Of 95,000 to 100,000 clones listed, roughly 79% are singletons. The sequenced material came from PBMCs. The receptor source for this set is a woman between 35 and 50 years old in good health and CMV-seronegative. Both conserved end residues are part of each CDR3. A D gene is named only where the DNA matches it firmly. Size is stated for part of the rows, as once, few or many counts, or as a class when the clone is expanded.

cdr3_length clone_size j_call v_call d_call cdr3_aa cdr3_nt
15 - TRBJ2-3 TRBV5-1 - CASSLVGGGPDTQYF TGCGCCAGCAGCTTGGTAGGGGGAGGGCCAGATACGCAGTATTTT
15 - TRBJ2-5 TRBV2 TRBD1 CASSGTGGNVKTQYF TGTGCCAGCAGCGGGACAGGGGGCAATGTAAAGACCCAGTACTTC
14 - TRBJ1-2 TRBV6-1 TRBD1 CASSGTGETDGYTF TGTGCCAGCAGCGGGACAGGCGAAACCGATGGCTACACCTTC
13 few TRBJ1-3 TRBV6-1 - CASSESSGNTIYF TGTGCCAGCAGTGAGAGCTCTGGAAACACCATATATTTT
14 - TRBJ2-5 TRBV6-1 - CASKDTWQPETQYF TGTGCCAGCAAGGACACCTGGCAACCAGAGACCCAGTACTTC
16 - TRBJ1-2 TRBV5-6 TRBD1 CASSGGQGAFHYGYTF TGTGCCAGCAGCGGAGGACAGGGGGCTTTTCACTATGGCTACACCTTC
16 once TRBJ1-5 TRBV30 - CAWSVPSGHSNQPQHF TGTGCCTGGAGTGTACCTTCAGGGCATAGCAATCAGCCCCAGCATTTT
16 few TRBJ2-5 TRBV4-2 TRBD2 CASSQELASGEETQYF TGTGCCAGCAGCCAAGAGTTGGCTAGCGGGGAAGAGACCCAGTACTTC
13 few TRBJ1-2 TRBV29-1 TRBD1 CSVAKGAGYGYTF TGCAGCGTTGCGAAGGGGGCGGGCTATGGCTACACCTTC
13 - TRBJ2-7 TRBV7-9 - CASSLDLSYEQYF TGTGCCAGCAGCTTAGACCTCAGCTACGAGCAGTACTTC
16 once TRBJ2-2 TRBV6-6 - CASSYEDSFNTGELFF TGTGCCAGCAGCTACGAGGACAGCTTTAACACCGGGGAGCTGTTTTTT
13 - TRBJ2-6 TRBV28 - CASSFSGANVLTF TGTGCCAGCAGCTTCTCTGGGGCCAACGTCCTGACTTTC
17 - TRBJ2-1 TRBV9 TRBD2 CASSPRLAGETSNEQFF TGTGCCAGCAGCCCGAGACTAGCGGGAGAAACAAGCAATGAGCAGTTCTTC
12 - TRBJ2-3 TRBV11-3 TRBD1 CASSLGTGVKYF TGTGCCAGCAGCTTAGGGACAGGGGTGAAGTATTTT
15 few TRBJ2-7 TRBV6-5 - CASPFRGLAGYEQYF TGTGCCAGCCCATTCAGGGGGCTAGCGGGATACGAGCAGTACTTC
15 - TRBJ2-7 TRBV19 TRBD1 CASSRLTGTGDEQYF TGTGCCAGTAGTAGACTAACCGGGACAGGGGACGAGCAGTACTTC
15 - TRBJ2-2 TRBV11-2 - CASSLDPTFGGELFF TGTGCCAGCAGCTTAGATCCCACTTTTGGCGGGGAGCTGTTTTTT
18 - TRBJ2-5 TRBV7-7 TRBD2 CASSLGLAGASYQETQYF TGTGCTAGCAGCTTAGGACTAGCGGGAGCTTCTTACCAAGAGACCCAGTACTTC
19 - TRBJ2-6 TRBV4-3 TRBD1 CASSQEPGQGVGGANVLTF TGCGCCAGCAGCCAAGAACCGGGACAGGGTGTTGGTGGGGCCAACGTCCTGACTTTC
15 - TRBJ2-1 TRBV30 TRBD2 CAWTPGLGNYNEQFF TGTGCCTGGACCCCAGGACTAGGAAACTACAATGAGCAGTTCTTC
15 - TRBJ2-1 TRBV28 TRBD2 CASSFAGVTQKEQFF TGTGCCAGCAGTTTTGCGGGAGTTACCCAGAAAGAGCAGTTCTTC
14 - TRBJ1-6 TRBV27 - CASSPLSYNSPLHF TGTGCCAGCAGTCCCCTCTCCTATAATTCACCCCTCCACTTT
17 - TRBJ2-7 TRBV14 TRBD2 CASSQAGQGLAGYEQYF TGTGCCAGCAGCCAAGCGGGACAAGGACTAGCGGGGTACGAGCAGTACTTC
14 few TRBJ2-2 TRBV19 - CASRDSANTGELFF TGTGCCAGCAGGGACTCCGCGAACACCGGGGAGCTGTTTTTT
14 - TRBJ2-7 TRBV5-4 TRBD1 CASSLGQGSYEQYF TGTGCCAGCAGCTTGGGACAGGGGTCCTACGAGCAGTACTTC
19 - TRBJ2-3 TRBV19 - CASSILVPKIGGRKYTQYF TGTGCCAGTAGTATCTTGGTCCCCAAAATCGGGGGGCGCAAATATACGCAATATTTT
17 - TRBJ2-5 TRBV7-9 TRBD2 CASRKFGTSGIQETQYF TGTGCCAGCAGGAAGTTCGGGACTAGCGGGATCCAAGAGACCCAGTACTTC